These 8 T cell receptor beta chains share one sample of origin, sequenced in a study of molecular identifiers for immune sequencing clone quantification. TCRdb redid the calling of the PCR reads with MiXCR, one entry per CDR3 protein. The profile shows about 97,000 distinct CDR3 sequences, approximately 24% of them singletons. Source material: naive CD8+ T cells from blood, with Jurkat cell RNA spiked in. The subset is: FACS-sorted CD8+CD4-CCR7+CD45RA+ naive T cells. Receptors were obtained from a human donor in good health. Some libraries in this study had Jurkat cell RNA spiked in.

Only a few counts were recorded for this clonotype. The CDR3 is CASSGRDRVMETQYF. CDR3 nucleotides: TGTGCCAGCAGTGGCCGGGACAGGGTTATGGAGACCCAGTACTTC. V is TRBV12-3 or TRBV12-4 and J is TRBJ2-5, with 9 nucleotides matching TRBD1. This CDR3 region has 15 residues. Losses at the gene ends were 5 bases for V and 5 bases for J; bases not matched to a gene: 9.

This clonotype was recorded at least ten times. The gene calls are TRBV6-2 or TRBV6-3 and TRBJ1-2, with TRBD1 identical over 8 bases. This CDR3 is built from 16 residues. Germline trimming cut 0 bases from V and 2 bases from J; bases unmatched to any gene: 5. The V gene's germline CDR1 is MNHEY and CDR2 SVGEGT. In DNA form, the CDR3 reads TGTGCCAGCAGTTACTCTACGACAGGGGAGAACTATGGCTACACCTTC. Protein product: CASSYSTTGENYGYTF.

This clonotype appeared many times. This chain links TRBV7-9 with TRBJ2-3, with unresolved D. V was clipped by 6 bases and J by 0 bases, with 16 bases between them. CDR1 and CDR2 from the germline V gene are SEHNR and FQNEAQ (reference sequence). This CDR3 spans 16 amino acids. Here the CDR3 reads CASRPSPSASTDTQYF. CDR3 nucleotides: TGTGCCAGCAGACCTTCTCCCTCAGCCAGCACAGATACGCAGTATTTT.

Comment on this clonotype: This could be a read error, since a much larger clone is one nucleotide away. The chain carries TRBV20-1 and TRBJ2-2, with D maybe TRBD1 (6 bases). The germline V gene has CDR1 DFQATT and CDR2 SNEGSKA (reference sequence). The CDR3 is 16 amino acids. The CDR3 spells CSARDRLHADTGELFF. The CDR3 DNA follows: TGCAGTGCAAGAGACAGGCTACACGCGGACACCGGGGAGCTGTTTTTT.

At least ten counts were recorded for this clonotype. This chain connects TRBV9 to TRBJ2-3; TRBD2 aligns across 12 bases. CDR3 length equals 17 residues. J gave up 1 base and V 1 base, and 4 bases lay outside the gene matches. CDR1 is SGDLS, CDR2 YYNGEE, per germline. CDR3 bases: TGTGCCAGCAGCGTATCGCGGACTAGCGGGGGCACAGATACGCAGTATTTT. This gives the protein CASSVSRTSGGTDTQYF.

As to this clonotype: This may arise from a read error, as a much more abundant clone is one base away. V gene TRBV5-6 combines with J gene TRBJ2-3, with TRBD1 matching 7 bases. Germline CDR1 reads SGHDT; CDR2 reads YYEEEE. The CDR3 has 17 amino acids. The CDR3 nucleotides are TGTGCCAACAGCTTGGCCTGGGGGACAGCTAGCACAGATACGCAGTATTTT. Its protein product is CANSLAWGTASTDTQYF.

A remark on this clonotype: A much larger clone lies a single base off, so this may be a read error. In DNA form, the CDR3 reads TGTGCCAGCAGCTGTTCGGACGGTCAAAAACTGTTTTTT. Protein sequence: CASSCSDGQKLFF. The chain joins TRBV6-5 to TRBJ1-4; no reliable D call. Germline CDR1 is MNHEY and CDR2 is SVGAGI. The CDR3 runs to 13 residues. V lost 6 bases and J lost 9, with 14 bases in between.

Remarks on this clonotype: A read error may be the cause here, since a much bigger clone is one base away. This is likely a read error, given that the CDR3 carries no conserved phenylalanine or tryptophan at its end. The DNA of the CDR3 is TGCGCCAGCAGCCAAGAGTGGACAGGGGTTTCACCCCTCCACCTT. Its protein product is CASSQEWTGVSPLHL. V gene TRBV4-3 combines with J gene TRBJ1-6; 9 positions match TRBD1. The CDR3 covers 15 residues. Germline lookup yields CDR1 LGHNA and CDR2 YSLEER. J was trimmed by 9 bases and V by 0 bases; bases with no gene match: 3.